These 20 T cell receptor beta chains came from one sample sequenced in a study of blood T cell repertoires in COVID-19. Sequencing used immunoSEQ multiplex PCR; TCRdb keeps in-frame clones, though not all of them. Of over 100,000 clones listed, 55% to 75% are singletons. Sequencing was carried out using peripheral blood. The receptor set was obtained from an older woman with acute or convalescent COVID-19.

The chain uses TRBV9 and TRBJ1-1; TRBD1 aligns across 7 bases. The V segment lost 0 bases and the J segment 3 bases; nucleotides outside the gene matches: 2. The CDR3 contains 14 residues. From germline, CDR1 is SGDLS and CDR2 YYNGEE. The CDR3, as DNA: TGTGCCAGCAGCGTAGGGACAGGAGACACTGAAGCTTTCTTT. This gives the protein CASSVGTGDTEAFF.

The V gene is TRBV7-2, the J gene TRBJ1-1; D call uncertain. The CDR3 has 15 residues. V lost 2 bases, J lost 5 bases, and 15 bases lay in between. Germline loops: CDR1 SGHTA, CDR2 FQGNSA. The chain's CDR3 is CASSLRSSGKTEAFF. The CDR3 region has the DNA TGTGCCAGCAGCTTACGCAGTAGCGGGAAGACTGAAGCTTTCTTT. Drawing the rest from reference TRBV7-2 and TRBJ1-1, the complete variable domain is GAGVSQSPSNKVTEKGKDVELRCDPISGHTALYWYRQSLGQGLEFLIYFQGNSAPDKSGLPSDRFSAERTGGSVSTLTIQRTQQEDSAVYLCASSLRSSGKTEAFFGQGTRLTVV.

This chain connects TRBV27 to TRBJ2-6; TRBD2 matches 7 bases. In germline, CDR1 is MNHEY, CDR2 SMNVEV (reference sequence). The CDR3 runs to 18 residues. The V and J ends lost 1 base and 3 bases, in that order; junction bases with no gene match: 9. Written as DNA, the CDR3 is TGTGCCAGCAGTTTATTTTATCAGCGGGGAAGTGGGGCCAACGTCCTGACTTTC. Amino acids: CASSLFYQRGSGANVLTF.

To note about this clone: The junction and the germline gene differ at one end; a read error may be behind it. The CDR3, as DNA: TGTGCCAGCAGCCTGCAGACAGGGGGGCTGTTTTTT. As protein: CASSLQTGGLFF. The chain employs TRBV5-4 and TRBJ2-2; the match to TRBD1 covers 9 bases. Germline CDR1 reads SGHNT; CDR2 reads YYREEE (reference sequence). The CDR3 covers 12 residues.

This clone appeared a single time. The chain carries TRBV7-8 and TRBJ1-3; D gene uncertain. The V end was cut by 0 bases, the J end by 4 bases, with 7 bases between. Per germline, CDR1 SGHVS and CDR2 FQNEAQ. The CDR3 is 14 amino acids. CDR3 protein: CASSLALAGNTIYF. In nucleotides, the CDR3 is TGTGCCAGCAGCTTAGCCCTGGCCGGAAACACCATATATTTT. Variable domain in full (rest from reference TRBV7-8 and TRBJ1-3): GAGVSQSPRYKVAKRGQDVALRCDPISGHVSLFWYQQALGQGPEFLTYFQNEAQLDKSGLPSDRFFAERPEGSVSTLKIQRTQQEDSAVYLCASSLALAGNTIYFGEGSWLTVV.

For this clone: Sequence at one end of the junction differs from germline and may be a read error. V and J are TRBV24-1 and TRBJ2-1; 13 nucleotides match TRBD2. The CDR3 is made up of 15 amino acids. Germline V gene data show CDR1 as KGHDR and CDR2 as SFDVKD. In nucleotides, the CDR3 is TGTGCCACCAGTGATCTAACTAGCGGGAGGGCCCCGTTACTCTTC. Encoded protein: CATSDLTSGRAPLLF.

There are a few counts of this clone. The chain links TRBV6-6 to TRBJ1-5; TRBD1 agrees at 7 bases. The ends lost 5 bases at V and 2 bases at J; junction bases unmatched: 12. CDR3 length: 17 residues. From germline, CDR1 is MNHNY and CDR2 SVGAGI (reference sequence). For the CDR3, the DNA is TGTGCCAGCAGTCTCCCGCCCCACCAGGGGGGCAATCAGCCCCAGCATTTT. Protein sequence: CASSLPPHQGGNQPQHF.

CDR3 nucleotides: TGTGCCAGCACTTTAGAGGCAGGGGCCCCTGAAGCTTTCTTT. Translation: CASTLEAGAPEAFF. The chain is built from TRBV7-8 and TRBJ1-1; D is perhaps TRBD1 (6 bases). The CDR3 contains 14 residues. V dropped 7 bases and J dropped 6 bases, with 18 bases sitting between them. CDR1 and CDR2 (germline): SGHVS, FQNEAQ.

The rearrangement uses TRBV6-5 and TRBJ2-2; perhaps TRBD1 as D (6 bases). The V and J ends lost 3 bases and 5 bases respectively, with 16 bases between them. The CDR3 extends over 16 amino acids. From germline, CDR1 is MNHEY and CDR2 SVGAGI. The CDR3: CASSYSLRGATGELFF. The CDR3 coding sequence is TGTGCCAGCAGTTATAGTCTCAGGGGAGCTACCGGGGAGCTGTTTTTT.

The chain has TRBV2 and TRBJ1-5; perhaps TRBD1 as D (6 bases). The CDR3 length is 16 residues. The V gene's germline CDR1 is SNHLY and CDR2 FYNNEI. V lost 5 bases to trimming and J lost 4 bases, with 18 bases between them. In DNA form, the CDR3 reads TGTGCCAGCAGTACTCAGTCGGGGGGCAGAAATCAGCCCCAGCATTTT. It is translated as CASSTQSGGRNQPQHF.

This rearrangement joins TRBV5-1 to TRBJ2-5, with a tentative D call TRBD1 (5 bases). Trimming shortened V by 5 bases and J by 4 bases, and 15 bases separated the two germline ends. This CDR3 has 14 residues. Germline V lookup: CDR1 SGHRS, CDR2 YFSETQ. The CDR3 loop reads CASSRLVGVETQYF. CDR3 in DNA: TGCGCCAGCAGTCGGTTGGTAGGGGTAGAGACCCAGTACTTC. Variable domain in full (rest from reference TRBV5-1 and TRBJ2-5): KAGVTQTPRYLIKTRGQQVTLSCSPISGHRSVSWYQQTPGQGLQFLFEYFSETQRNKGNFPGRFSGRQFSNSRSEMNVSTLELGDSALYLCASSRLVGVETQYFGPGTRLLVL.

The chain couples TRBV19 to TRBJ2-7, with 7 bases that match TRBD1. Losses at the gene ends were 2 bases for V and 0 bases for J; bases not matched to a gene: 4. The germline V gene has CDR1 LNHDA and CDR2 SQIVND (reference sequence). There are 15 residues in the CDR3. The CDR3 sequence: CASSIRGQSSYEQYF. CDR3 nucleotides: TGTGCCAGTAGTATACGGGGACAGAGCTCCTACGAGCAGTACTTC. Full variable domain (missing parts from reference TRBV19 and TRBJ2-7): DGGITQSPKYLFRKEGQNVTLSCEQNLNHDAMYWYRQDPGQGLRLIYYSQIVNDFQKGDIAEGYSVSREKKESFPLTVTSAQKNPTAFYLCASSIRGQSSYEQYFGPGTRLTVT.

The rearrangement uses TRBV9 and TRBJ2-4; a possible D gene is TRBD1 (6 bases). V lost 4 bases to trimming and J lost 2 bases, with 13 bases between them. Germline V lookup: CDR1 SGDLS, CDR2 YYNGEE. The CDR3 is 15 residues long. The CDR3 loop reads CASSPRQDSKNIQYF. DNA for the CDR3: TGTGCCAGCAGCCCCCGACAGGATTCCAAAAACATTCAGTACTTC.

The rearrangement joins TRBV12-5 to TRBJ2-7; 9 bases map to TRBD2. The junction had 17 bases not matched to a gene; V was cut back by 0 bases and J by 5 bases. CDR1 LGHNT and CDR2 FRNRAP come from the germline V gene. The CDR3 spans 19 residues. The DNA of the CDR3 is TGTGCTAGTGGTTTGGTAACCCCCCCGATTAGCGGGAGAAACGACGAGCAGTACTTC. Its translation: CASGLVTPPISGRNDEQYF. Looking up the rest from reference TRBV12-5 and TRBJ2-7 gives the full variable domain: DARVTQTPRHKVTEMGQEVTMRCQPILGHNTVFWYRQTMMQGLELLAYFRNRAPLDDSGMPKDRFSAEMPDATLATLKIQPSEPRDSAVYFCASGLVTPPISGRNDEQYFGPGTRLTVT.

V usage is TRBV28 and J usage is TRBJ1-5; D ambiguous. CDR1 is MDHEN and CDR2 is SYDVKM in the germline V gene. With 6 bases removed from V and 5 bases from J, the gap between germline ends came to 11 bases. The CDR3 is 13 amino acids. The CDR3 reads CASRNPGDQPQHF. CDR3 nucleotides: TGTGCCAGCAGGAACCCCGGGGATCAGCCCCAGCATTTT.

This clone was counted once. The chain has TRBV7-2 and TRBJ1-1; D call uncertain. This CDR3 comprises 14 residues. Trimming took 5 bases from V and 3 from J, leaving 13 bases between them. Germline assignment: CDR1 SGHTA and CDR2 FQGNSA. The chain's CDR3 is CASSPPRDYTEAFF. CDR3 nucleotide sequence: TGTGCCAGCAGCCCCCCCCGCGATTACACTGAAGCTTTCTTT. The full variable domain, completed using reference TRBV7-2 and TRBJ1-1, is GAGVSQSPSNKVTEKGKDVELRCDPISGHTALYWYRQSLGQGLEFLIYFQGNSAPDKSGLPSDRFSAERTGGSVSTLTIQRTQQEDSAVYLCASSPPRDYTEAFFGQGTRLTVV.

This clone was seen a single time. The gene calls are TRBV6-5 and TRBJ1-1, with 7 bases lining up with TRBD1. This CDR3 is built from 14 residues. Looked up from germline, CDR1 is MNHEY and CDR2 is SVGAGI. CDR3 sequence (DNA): TGTCTCAGTGCCCGACAGGGAAGGGACACTGAAGCTTTCTTT. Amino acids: CLSARQGRDTEAFF.

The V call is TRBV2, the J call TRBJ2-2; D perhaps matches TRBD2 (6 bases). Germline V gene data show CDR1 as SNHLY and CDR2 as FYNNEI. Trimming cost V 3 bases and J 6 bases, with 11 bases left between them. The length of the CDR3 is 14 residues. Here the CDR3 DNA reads TGTGCCAGCAGTGAGAGACTAGTATCCGGGGAGCTGTTTTTT. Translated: CASSERLVSGELFF.

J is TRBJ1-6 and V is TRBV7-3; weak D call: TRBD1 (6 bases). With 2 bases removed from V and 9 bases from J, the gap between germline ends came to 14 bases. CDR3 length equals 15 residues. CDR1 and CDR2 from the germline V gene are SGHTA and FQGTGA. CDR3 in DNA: TGTGCCAGCAGCTTAGCTGCAGGGGAGACTTCACCCCTCCACTTT. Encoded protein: CASSLAAGETSPLHF.

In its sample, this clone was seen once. Here the CDR3 reads CASSIVGGQVYEQYF. The CDR3 DNA reads TGTGCCAGTAGTATAGTAGGGGGACAGGTCTACGAGCAGTACTTC. The chain recombines TRBV19 with TRBJ2-7; TRBD1 aligns across 8 bases. This CDR3 comprises 15 residues. The V gene's germline CDR1 is LNHDA and CDR2 SQIVND (reference sequence). V shed 1 base, J shed 3 bases, and the junction held 5 bases outside the gene matches.